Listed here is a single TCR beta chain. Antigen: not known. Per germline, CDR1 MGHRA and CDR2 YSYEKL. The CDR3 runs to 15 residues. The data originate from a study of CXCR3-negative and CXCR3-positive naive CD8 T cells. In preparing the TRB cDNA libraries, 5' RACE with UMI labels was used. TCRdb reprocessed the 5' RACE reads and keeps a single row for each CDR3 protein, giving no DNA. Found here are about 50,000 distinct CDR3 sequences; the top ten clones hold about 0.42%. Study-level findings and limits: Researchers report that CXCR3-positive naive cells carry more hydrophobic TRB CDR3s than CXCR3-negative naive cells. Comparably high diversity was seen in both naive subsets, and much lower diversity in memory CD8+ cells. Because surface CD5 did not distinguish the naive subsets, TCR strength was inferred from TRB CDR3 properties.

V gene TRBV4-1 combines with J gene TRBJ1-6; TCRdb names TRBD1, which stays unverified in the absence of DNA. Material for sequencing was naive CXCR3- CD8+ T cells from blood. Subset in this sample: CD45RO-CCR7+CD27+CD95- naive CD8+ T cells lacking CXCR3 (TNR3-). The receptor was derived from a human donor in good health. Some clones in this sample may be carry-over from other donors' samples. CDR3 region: CASSQLGQGASPLHF.